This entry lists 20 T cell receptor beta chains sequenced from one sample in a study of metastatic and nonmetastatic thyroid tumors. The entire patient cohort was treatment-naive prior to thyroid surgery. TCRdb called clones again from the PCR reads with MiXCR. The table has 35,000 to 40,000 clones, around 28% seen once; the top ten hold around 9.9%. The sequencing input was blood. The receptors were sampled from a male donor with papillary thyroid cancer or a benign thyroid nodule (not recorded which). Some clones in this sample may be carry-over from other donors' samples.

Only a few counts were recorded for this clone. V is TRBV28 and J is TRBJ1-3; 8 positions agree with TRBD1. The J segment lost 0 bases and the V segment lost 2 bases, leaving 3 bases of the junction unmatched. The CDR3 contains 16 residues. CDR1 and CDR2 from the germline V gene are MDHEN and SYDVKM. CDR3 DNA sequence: TGTGCCAGCAGTTTAAGGGACAGGCACTCTGGAAACACCATATATTTT. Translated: CASSLRDRHSGNTIYF.

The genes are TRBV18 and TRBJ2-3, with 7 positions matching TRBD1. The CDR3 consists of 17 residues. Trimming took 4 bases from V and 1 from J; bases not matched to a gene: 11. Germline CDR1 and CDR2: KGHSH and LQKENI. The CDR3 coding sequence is TGTGCCAGCTCACGGCGGACAGGTTGGGGGCGCACAGATACGCAGTATTTT. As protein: CASSRRTGWGRTDTQYF.

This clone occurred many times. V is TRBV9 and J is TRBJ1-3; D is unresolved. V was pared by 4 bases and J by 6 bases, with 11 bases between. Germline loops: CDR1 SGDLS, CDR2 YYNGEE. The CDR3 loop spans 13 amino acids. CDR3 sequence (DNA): TGTGCCAGCAGCCCCCCCCAGCAAAACACCATATATTTT. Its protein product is CASSPPQQNTIYF.

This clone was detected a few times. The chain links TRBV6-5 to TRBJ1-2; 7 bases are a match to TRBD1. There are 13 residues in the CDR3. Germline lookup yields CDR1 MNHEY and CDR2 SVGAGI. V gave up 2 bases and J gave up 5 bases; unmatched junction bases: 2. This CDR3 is CASSYGTDYGYTF. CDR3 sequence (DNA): TGTGCCAGCAGTTACGGGACAGATTATGGCTACACCTTC.

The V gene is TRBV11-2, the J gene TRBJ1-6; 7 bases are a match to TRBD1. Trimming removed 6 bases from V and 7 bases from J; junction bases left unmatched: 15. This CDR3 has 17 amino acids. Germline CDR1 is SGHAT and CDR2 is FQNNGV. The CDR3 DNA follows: TGTGCCAGCAGACCCGACAGGGTTTCACTTAAGAATTCACCCCTCCACTTT. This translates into CASRPDRVSLKNSPLHF. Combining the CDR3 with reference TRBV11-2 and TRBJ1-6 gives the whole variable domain EAGVAQSPRYKIIEKRQSVAFWCNPISGHATLYWYQQILGQGPKLLIQFQNNGVVDDSQLPKDRFSAERLKGVDSTLKIQPAKLEDSAVYLCASRPDRVSLKNSPLHFGNGTRLTVT.

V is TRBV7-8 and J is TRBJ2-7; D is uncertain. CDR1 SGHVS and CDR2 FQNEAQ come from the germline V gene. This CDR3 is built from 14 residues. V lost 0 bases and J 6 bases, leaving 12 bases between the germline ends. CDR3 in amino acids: CASSLASSSGEQYF. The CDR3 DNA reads TGTGCCAGCAGCTTAGCATCAAGCTCCGGCGAGCAGTACTTC.

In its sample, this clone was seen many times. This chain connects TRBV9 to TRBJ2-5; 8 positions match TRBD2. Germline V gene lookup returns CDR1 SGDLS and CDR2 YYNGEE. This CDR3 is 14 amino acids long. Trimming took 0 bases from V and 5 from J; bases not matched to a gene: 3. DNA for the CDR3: TGTGCCAGCAGCGTAGCGGGAGGGGAGGAGACCCAGTACTTC. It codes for CASSVAGGEETQYF. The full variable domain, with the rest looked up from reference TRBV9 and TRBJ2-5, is DSGVTQTPKHLITATGQRVTLRCSPRSGDLSVYWYQQSLDQGLQFLIQYYNGEERAKGNILERFSAQQFPDLHSELNLSSLELGDSALYFCASSVAGGEETQYFGPGTRLLVL.

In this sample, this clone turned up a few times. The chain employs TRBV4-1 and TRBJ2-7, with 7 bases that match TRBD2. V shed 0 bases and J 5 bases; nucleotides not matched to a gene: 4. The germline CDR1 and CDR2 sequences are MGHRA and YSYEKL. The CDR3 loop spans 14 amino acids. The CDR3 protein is CASSQDPGLDEQYF. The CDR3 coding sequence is TGCGCCAGCAGCCAAGATCCTGGACTAGACGAGCAGTACTTC.

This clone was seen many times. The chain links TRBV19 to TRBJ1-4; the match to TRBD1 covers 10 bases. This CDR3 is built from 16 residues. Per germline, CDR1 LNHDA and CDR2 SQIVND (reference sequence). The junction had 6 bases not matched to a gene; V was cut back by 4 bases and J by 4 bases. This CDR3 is CASSRGQGDGNEKLFF. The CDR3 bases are TGTGCCAGTAGTAGAGGACAGGGGGATGGTAATGAAAAACTGTTTTTT.

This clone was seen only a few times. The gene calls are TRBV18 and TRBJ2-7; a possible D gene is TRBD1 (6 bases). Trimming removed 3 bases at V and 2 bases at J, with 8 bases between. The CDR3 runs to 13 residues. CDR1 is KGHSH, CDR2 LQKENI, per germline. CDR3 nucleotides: TGTGCCAGCTCACCCGGACAGCCCTACGAGCAGTACTTC. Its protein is CASSPGQPYEQYF.

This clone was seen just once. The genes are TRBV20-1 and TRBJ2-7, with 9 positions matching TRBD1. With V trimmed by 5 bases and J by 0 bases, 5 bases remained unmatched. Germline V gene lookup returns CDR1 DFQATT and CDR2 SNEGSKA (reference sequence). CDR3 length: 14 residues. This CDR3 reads CSALTGGRSYEQYF. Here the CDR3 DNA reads TGCAGTGCTCTAACAGGGGGCCGCTCCTACGAGCAGTACTTC.

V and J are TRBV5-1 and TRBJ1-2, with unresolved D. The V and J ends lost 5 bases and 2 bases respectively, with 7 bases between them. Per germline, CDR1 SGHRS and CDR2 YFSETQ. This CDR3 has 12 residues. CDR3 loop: CASRVNNYGYTF. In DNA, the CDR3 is TGCGCCAGCAGGGTCAACAACTATGGCTACACCTTC.

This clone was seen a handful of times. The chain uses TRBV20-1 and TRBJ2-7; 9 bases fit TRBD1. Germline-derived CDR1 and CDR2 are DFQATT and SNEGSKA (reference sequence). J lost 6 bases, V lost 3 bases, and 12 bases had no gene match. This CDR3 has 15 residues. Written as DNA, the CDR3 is TGCAGTGCTAGGGATCCGGGACAGGGCTTCGGCGAGCAGTACTTC. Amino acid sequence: CSARDPGQGFGEQYF.

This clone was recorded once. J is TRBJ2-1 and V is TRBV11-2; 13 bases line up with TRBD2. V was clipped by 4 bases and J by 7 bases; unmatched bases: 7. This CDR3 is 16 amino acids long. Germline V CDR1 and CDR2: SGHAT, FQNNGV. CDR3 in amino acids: CASSSPGLAGRNEQFF. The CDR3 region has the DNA TGTGCCAGCAGCTCACCGGGACTAGCGGGACGGAATGAGCAGTTCTTC.

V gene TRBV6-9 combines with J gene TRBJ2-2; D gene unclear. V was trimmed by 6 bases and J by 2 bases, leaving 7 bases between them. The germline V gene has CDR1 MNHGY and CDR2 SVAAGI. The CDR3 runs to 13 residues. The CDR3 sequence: CASSTRNTGELFF. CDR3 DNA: TGTGCCAGCAGCACACGAAACACCGGGGAGCTGTTTTTT.

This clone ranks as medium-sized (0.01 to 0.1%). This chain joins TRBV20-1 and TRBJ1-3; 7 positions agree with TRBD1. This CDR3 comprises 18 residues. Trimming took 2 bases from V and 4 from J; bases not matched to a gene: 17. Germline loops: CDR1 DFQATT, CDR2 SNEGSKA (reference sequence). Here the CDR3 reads CSARPPIRDRGLGNTIYF. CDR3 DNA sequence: TGCAGTGCTAGACCTCCAATAAGAGATAGGGGGCTGGGAAACACCATATATTTT.

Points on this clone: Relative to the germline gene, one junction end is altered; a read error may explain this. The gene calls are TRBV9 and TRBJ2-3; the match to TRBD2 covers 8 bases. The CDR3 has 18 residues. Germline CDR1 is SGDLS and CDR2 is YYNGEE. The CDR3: CSSSAQTGLAGFTDTQYF. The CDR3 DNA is TGTTCCAGCAGCGCCCAGACGGGGCTAGCGGGTTTCACAGATACGCAGTATTTT.

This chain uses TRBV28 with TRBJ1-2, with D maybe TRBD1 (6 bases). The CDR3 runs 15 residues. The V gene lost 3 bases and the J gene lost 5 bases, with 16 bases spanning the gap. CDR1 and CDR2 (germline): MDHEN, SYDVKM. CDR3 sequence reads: CASSFIWGRGYGYTF. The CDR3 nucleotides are TGTGCCAGCAGTTTTATATGGGGGCGGGGATATGGCTACACCTTC.

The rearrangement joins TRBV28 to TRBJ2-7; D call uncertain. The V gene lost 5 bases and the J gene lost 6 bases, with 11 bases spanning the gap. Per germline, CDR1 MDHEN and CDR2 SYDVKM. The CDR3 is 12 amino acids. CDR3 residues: CASSPTIREQYF. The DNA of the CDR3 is TGTGCCAGCAGTCCAACCATTCGCGAGCAGTACTTC.

DNA of the CDR3: TGTGCCAGCATCCCTGGACTAGCTGACCAAGAGACCCAGTACTTC. Protein: CASIPGLADQETQYF. V is TRBV6-4 and J is TRBJ2-5; 8 bases align to TRBD2. This CDR3 region has 15 residues. Germline V gene lookup returns CDR1 MRHNA and CDR2 SNTAGT. V was pared by 7 bases and J by 0 bases, with 7 bases of the junction left unmatched.